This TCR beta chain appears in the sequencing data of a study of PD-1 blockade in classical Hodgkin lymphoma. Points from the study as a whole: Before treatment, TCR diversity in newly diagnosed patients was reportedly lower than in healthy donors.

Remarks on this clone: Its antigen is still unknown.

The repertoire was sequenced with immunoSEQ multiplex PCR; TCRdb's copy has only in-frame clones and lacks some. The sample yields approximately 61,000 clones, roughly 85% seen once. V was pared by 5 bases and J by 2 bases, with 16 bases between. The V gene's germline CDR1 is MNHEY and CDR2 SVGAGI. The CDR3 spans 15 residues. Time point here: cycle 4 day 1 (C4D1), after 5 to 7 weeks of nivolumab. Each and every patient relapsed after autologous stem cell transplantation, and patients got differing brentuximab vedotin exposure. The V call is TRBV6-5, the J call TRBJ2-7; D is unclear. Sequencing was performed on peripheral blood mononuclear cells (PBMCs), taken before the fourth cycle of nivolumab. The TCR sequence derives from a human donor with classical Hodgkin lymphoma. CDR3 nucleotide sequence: TGTGCCAGCAGTGGGCAGAAGGTTCCAACCTACGAGCAGTACTTC. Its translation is CASSGQKVPTYEQYF.